The 30 T cell receptor beta chains below all came from one sample that was sequenced in a study of blood T cell repertoires in COVID-19. The table came from immunoSEQ multiplex PCR; TCRdb's copy has only in-frame clones and leaves some out. This sample yields about 340,000 clones, of which 80% to 90% are seen a single time; around 4.4% belongs to the top ten. The sample comprised PBMCs or T cells enriched from blood (not recorded which). The source of these receptors is a middle-aged woman with acute COVID-19.

The V gene is TRBV21-1, the J gene TRBJ1-2; the table assigns TRBD1, which was not confirmed against the DNA. TRBV21-1 counts as a pseudogene. The CDR3 spans 19 residues. This CDR3 is CASSKCRDRDDRANYGYTF. Written as DNA, the CDR3 is TGTGCCAGCAGCAAGTGTAGGGACAGGGATGACCGAGCTAACTATGGCTACACCTTC.

V and J are TRBV5-1 and TRBJ1-2; a possible D gene is TRBD1 (6 bases). Germline V gene sequence: CDR1 SGHRS, CDR2 YFSETQ. V was shortened by 4 bases and J by 0 bases, with 10 bases between the two germline ends. The CDR3 has 14 residues. CDR3 loop: CASSRDITNYGYTF. The CDR3 region has the DNA TGCGCCAGCAGCAGGGACATAACTAACTATGGCTACACCTTC.

J is TRBJ2-3 and V is TRBV18; a possible D gene is TRBD2 (6 bases). CDR1 KGHSH and CDR2 LQKENI come from the germline V gene. Trimming pared 0 bases from V and 4 bases from J, leaving 14 bases between. This CDR3 has 16 amino acids. CDR3 in amino acids: CASSPPQSPGADTQYF. In nucleotides, the CDR3 is TGTGCCAGCTCACCACCACAATCCCCGGGGGCAGATACGCAGTATTTT.

This clone was seen a few times. The rearrangement links TRBV11-2 to TRBJ1-2; D is possibly TRBD1 (6 bases). CDR3 length: 15 amino acids. Trimming removed 0 bases from V and 4 bases from J, with 12 bases in between. Germline V CDR1 and CDR2: SGHAT, FQNNGV. CDR3 region: CASSLDRVQGYGYTF. The CDR3 nucleotides read TGTGCCAGCAGCTTAGATAGGGTACAGGGCTATGGCTACACCTTC. Drawing the rest from reference TRBV11-2 and TRBJ1-2, the complete variable domain is EAGVAQSPRYKIIEKRQSVAFWCNPISGHATLYWYQQILGQGPKLLIQFQNNGVVDDSQLPKDRFSAERLKGVDSTLKIQPAKLEDSAVYLCASSLDRVQGYGYTFGSGTRLTVV.

This clone showed up just a few times. V and J are TRBV7-2 and TRBJ2-7; D may be TRBD1 (6 bases). Per the germline V gene, CDR1 is SGHTA and CDR2 is FQGNSA. The CDR3 loop spans 13 amino acids. Trimming removed 1 base from V and 3 bases from J, with 7 bases in between. CDR3 region: CASSLEQGYEQYF. CDR3 DNA: TGTGCCAGCAGCTTAGAACAGGGCTACGAGCAGTACTTC.

This chain connects TRBV19 to TRBJ2-2; 8 positions agree with TRBD1. Germline loops: CDR1 LNHDA, CDR2 SQIVND (reference sequence). J was trimmed by 6 bases and V by 6 bases; bases with no gene match: 6. CDR3 size: 14 residues. CDR3 DNA: TGTGCCAGTAGCGGGACAGGCGGGGCCGGGGAGCTGTTTTTT. Translated: CASSGTGGAGELFF.

This clone occurred a few times. The genes are TRBV4-1 and TRBJ1-5; a possible D gene is TRBD1 (6 bases). This CDR3 is built from 16 residues. The germline V gene encodes CDR1 MGHRA and CDR2 YSYEKL. V shed 0 bases and J shed 2 bases, with 11 bases lying between them. The CDR3 DNA follows: TGCGCCAGCAGCCAAGATGGGGACATGGGCAATCAGCCCCAGCATTTT. This encodes CASSQDGDMGNQPQHF.

The chain is built from TRBV3-1 (or the pseudogene TRBV3-2) and TRBJ1-1, with 8 bases lining up with TRBD1. Trimming removed 1 base from V and 2 bases from J; junction bases left unmatched: 3. This CDR3 spans 15 amino acids. Germline CDR1 reads LGHDT; CDR2 reads YNNKEL (reference sequence). Here the CDR3 DNA reads TGTGCCAGCAGCCAAGGGACAGGGCCTAACACTGAAGCTTTCTTT. This translates into CASSQGTGPNTEAFF.

This clone was seen just once. V and J are TRBV27 and TRBJ2-4; 7 nucleotides align to TRBD2. Germline V CDR1 and CDR2: MNHEY, SMNVEV (reference sequence). CDR3 length: 17 amino acids. V dropped 5 bases and J dropped 1; count of bases not matched to a gene: 11. CDR3 protein: CASSPLAERWAKNIQYF. The DNA of the CDR3 is TGTGCCAGCAGTCCCCTAGCGGAGCGGTGGGCCAAAAACATTCAGTACTTC.

The chain has TRBV24-1 and TRBJ1-1; a possible D gene is TRBD1 (5 bases). Germline lookup yields CDR1 KGHDR and CDR2 SFDVKD. CDR3 length: 12 residues. The V end was cut by 7 bases, the J end by 4 bases, with 9 bases between. The CDR3: CATRGEGTEAFF. The CDR3, as DNA: TGTGCCACCAGAGGGGAGGGCACTGAAGCTTTCTTT.

This chain joins TRBV9 and TRBJ1-2; D might be TRBD1 (6 bases). This CDR3 spans 12 amino acids. Trimming removed 4 bases from V and 14 bases from J, with 18 bases in between. Germline-derived CDR1 and CDR2 are SGDLS and YYNGEE. The CDR3 region is CASSPTTGLATF. In DNA form, the CDR3 reads TGTGCCAGCAGCCCTACCACAGGGTTGGCTACCTTC. The full variable domain, in which reference TRBV9 and TRBJ1-2 provide the parts outside the CDR3, is DSGVTQTPKHLITATGQRVTLRCSPRSGDLSVYWYQQSLDQGLQFLIQYYNGEERAKGNILERFSAQQFPDLHSELNLSSLELGDSALYFCASSPTTGLATFGSGTRLTVV.

V gene TRBV7-9 combines with J gene TRBJ1-2; possible D gene TRBD1, 5 bases. CDR1 is SEHNR, CDR2 FQNEAQ, per germline (reference sequence). The V gene lost 2 bases and the J gene lost 0 bases, with 10 bases spanning the gap. The CDR3 totals 15 residues. CDR3: CASSLSDNPNYGYTF. The CDR3 nucleotides read TGTGCCAGCAGCTTATCGGACAATCCTAACTATGGCTACACCTTC.

V gene TRBV6-6 combines with J gene TRBJ1-2; TRBD1 matches 7 bases. The CDR3 is 12 residues long. Trimming took 4 bases from V and 9 from J; bases not matched to a gene: 5. Germline V lookup: CDR1 MNHNY, CDR2 SVGAGI (reference sequence). The CDR3 nucleotides read TGTGCCAGCAGTTCCGAGGGGGCACGCTACACCTTC. Its translation is CASSSEGARYTF.

The chain links TRBV14 to TRBJ1-1, with D tentatively TRBD1 (6 bases). Germline-derived CDR1 and CDR2 are SGHDN and FVKESK. CDR3 length: 14 amino acids. V lost 0 bases to trimming and J lost 3 bases, with 8 bases between them. CDR3 sequence (DNA): TGTGCCAGCAGCCAAGAACAGGGTGACACTGAAGCTTTCTTT. It translates to CASSQEQGDTEAFF.

The chain carries TRBV28 and TRBJ1-4; TRBD1 agrees at 8 bases. V was pared by 6 bases and J by 6 bases, with 12 bases of the junction left unmatched. There are 16 residues in the CDR3. Germline values: CDR1 MDHEN, CDR2 SYDVKM. The CDR3, as DNA: TGTGCCAGCAGCCAGCGGACAGGGCCCCATTATGAAAAACTGTTTTTT. It encodes CASSQRTGPHYEKLFF. The entire variable domain, with the rest obtained from reference TRBV28 and TRBJ1-4, is as follows: DVKVTQSSRYLVKRTGEKVFLECVQDMDHENMFWYRQDPGLGLRLIYFSYDVKMKEKGDIPEGYSVSREKKERFSLILESASTNQTSMYLCASSQRTGPHYEKLFFGSGTQLSVL.

The table lists this clone with many counts. The V and J genes are TRBV6-5 and TRBJ1-6, with D perhaps TRBD1 (5 bases). CDR1 is MNHEY and CDR2 is SVGAGI in the germline V gene. V was pared by 6 bases and J by 7 bases, with 10 bases between. The CDR3 extends over 13 amino acids. The CDR3 sequence: CASRGQENSPLHF. The CDR3 DNA follows: TGTGCCAGCAGGGGGCAGGAAAATTCACCCCTCCACTTT.

V is TRBV9 and J is TRBJ1-6, with D unclear. Germline V gene sequence: CDR1 SGDLS, CDR2 YYNGEE. Trimming shortened V by 3 bases and J by 0 bases, and 10 bases separated the two germline ends. CDR3 size: 16 residues. The CDR3 here is CASSAHSSSYNSPLHF. The CDR3 DNA reads TGTGCCAGCAGCGCCCATTCGAGCTCCTATAATTCACCCCTCCACTTT.

The rearrangement links TRBV6-5 to TRBJ2-1, with TRBD2 identical over 9 bases. Germline CDR1 reads MNHEY; CDR2 reads SVGAGI. There are 15 residues in the CDR3. Trimming at V came to 2 bases and at J to 10 bases, leaving 9 bases not matched to a gene. The CDR3 protein is CASSYLPAGGLEQFF. CDR3 DNA: TGTGCCAGCAGTTACCTACCAGCGGGAGGCCTCGAGCAGTTCTTC.

This chain connects TRBV4-3 to TRBJ1-2, with D possibly being TRBD1 (5 bases). Germline CDR1 reads LGHNA; CDR2 reads YSLEER. The CDR3 runs 15 residues. The V end was cut by 0 bases, the J end by 4 bases, with 12 bases between. The CDR3 spells CASSQDAGSLYGYTF. CDR3 nucleotides: TGCGCCAGCAGCCAAGACGCAGGGTCCCTCTATGGCTACACCTTC.

The gene calls are TRBV7-6 and TRBJ1-3, with 9 bases lining up with TRBD1. The V and J ends lost 5 bases and 3 bases, in that order; junction bases with no gene match: 14. CDR3 length equals 18 residues. Germline CDR1 is SGHVS and CDR2 is FNYEAQ. In DNA form, the CDR3 reads TGTGCCAGCAGCGCGACCTTAACAGGGGGCTGGAGTGGAAACACCATATATTTT. Encoded protein: CASSATLTGGWSGNTIYF.

The chain employs TRBV6-2 or TRBV6-3 and TRBJ1-1, with a possible D match to TRBD1 (5 bases). Trimming left V 2 bases short and J 9 bases short, with 19 bases between. This CDR3 region has 15 residues. Germline V CDR1 and CDR2: MNHEY, SVGEGT. The CDR3 protein is CASSYRRLGASKAFF. CDR3 DNA: TGTGCCAGCAGTTACCGTAGATTAGGGGCGAGTAAAGCTTTCTTT.

The rearrangement links TRBV27 to TRBJ2-7; tentatively, D is TRBD2 (7 bases). Germline CDR1 is MNHEY and CDR2 is SMNVEV (reference sequence). The ends were cut back, 2 bases at V and 3 bases at J, with 20 bases in the middle. There are 17 residues in the CDR3. In DNA form, the CDR3 reads TGTGCCAGCAGTTTACCCGGGGGGCGGGAGCGGGTCTACGAGCAGTACTTC. Translation: CASSLPGGRERVYEQYF.

V usage is TRBV18 and J usage is TRBJ2-5; 8 nucleotides align to TRBD2. V lost 6 bases, J lost 5 bases, and 5 bases stayed unmatched. There are 13 residues in the CDR3. From germline, CDR1 is KGHSH and CDR2 LQKENI. The DNA of the CDR3 is TGTGCCAGCTCCTCGGGGGGGCTCGAGACCCAGTACTTC. Translating gives CASSSGGLETQYF.

V is TRBV5-6 and J is TRBJ1-4; tentatively, D is TRBD1 (5 bases). CDR1 is SGHDT, CDR2 YYEEEE, per germline. V was pared by 4 bases and J by 5 bases, with 15 bases between. The CDR3 length is 15 residues. CDR3 residues: CASSPAPTENEKLFF. In DNA form, the CDR3 reads TGTGCCAGCAGCCCGGCGCCGACAGAGAATGAAAAACTGTTTTTT.

This chain uses TRBV2 with TRBJ2-2; D may be TRBD2 (6 bases). This CDR3 is built from 13 residues. Germline assignment: CDR1 SNHLY and CDR2 FYNNEI. The V end lost 5 bases, the J end lost 4 bases, and 8 bases lay between the germline ends. The CDR3 is CASSWTTTGELFF. CDR3 DNA: TGTGCCAGCAGTTGGACTACCACCGGGGAGCTGTTTTTT.

V usage is TRBV5-1 and J usage is TRBJ1-2; TRBD1 matches at 7 bases. This CDR3 is 13 amino acids long. From germline, CDR1 is SGHRS and CDR2 YFSETQ. The V gene end was trimmed by 3 bases and the J gene end by 6 bases; junction bases not matched to a gene: 5. The DNA of the CDR3 is TGCGCCAGCAGCTCCGGGACAGTCGATGGCTACACCTTC. Protein: CASSSGTVDGYTF.

This clone was recorded once. The rearrangement uses TRBV6-5 and TRBJ2-1; TRBD2 might be the D (5 bases). Germline V gene data show CDR1 as MNHEY and CDR2 as SVGAGI. The V end was cut by 4 bases, the J end by 9 bases, with 10 bases between. The CDR3 length is 12 residues. CDR3 loop: CASSFHGVEQFF. As DNA, the CDR3 is TGTGCCAGCAGTTTCCACGGGGTTGAGCAGTTCTTC.

The chain joins TRBV7-3 to TRBJ2-2; TRBD2 is a possible D gene (5 bases). The ends were cut back, 5 bases at V and 2 bases at J, with 9 bases in the middle. Germline loops: CDR1 SGHTA, CDR2 FQGTGA. The CDR3 length is 14 residues. CDR3 sequence: CASSLLVNTGELFF. In nucleotides, the CDR3 is TGTGCCAGCAGCCTACTAGTAAACACCGGGGAGCTGTTTTTT.

V gene TRBV7-7 combines with J gene TRBJ2-5; 11 bases line up with TRBD1. The V segment lost 5 bases and the J segment 5 bases; nucleotides outside the gene matches: 10. There are 16 residues in the CDR3. CDR1 and CDR2 (germline): SSHAT, FNYEAQ (reference sequence). The chain's CDR3 is CASSPEDRGLKETQYF. The CDR3 DNA reads as TGTGCCAGCAGCCCCGAGGACAGGGGGCTTAAGGAGACCCAGTACTTC.

V and J are TRBV7-7 and TRBJ1-6; 9 bases line up with TRBD1. Germline V gives CDR1 SSHAT, CDR2 FNYEAQ (reference sequence). The CDR3 runs 19 residues. V gave up 0 bases and J gave up 3 bases; unmatched junction bases: 9. This CDR3 is CASSLAGQGMELYNSPLHF. CDR3 bases: TGTGCCAGCAGCTTAGCGGGACAGGGAATGGAGCTCTATAATTCACCCCTCCACTTT.